A single T cell receptor (beta chain) is shown here with its context. This entry is derived from a study of T cell responses to AZD1222 COVID-19 vaccine. Clones were sequenced by immunoSEQ multiplex PCR, and TCRdb holds only the in-frame ones, with some missing. The sample contains roughly 140,000 clones, almost 90% of which appear only once. The sequences come from peripheral blood, collected 28 days after the second AZD1222 dose. This receptor was obtained from an adult who received the AZD1222 COVID-19 vaccine.

The CDR3 DNA reads as TGCAGCGTAAGGGGACAGGGTTTTTCCCTCCTTGGAAACACCATATATTTT. It translates to CSVRGQGFSLLGNTIYF. The chain uses TRBV29-1 and TRBJ1-3; 9 nucleotides match TRBD1. The CDR3 consists of 17 residues. The V gene's germline CDR1 is SQVTM and CDR2 ANQGSEA. J was trimmed by 3 bases and V by 6 bases; bases with no gene match: 15. Using reference TRBV29-1 and TRBJ1-3 for the parts outside the CDR3, the full variable domain is SAVISQKPSRDICQRGTSLTIQCQVDSQVTMMFWYRQQPGQSLTLIATANQGSEATYESGFVIDKFPISRPNLTFSTLTVSNMSPEDSSIYLCSVRGQGFSLLGNTIYFGEGSWLTVV.